Listed below are T cell receptor beta chains from one sample, sequenced in a study of T-cell reconstitution after alpha-beta-depleted transplantation in children. TCRdb re-derived calls from the PCR reads in MiXCR, one entry per CDR3 protein. The sample has around 270,000 distinct CDR3 sequences, less than 9.5% seen once. The sample here was peripheral blood, taken 360 days after TCRalphabeta/CD19-depleted stem cell transplant. These receptors originate from a female patient between 2 and 15 years old who had a stem cell transplant for Fanconi anemia, so the T cells may come from the graft donor. Each CDR3 is given with its conserved first and last residue. Fields, in order: D gene, J gene, clone size, V gene, CDR3 DNA, CDR3 protein. D genes are given only for firm matches. Where a row states a size, it is once, few, many or the class of an expanded clone; other rows omit it.

>-|TRBJ1-1|medium-sized|TRBV9
TGTGCCAGCAGCGTAGCGCGGGTGAGCACTGAAGCTTTCTTT
CASSVARVSTEAFF
>-|TRBJ1-2|-|TRBV6-1
TGTGCCAGCCTCACACCGGGGCTGGGTAACTATGGCTACACCTTC
CASLTPGLGNYGYTF
>-|TRBJ1-1|many|TRBV4-1
TGCGCCAGCAGCCAAGAGGGGATGAACACTGAAGCTTTCTTT
CASSQEGMNTEAFF
>-|TRBJ1-2|-|TRBV5-1
TGCGCCAGCAGCTTGGCCGTCGGGGTAGGGGTTGAGTATGGCTACACCTTC
CASSLAVGVGVEYGYTF
>-|TRBJ1-6|-|TRBV20-1
TGCAGTGCTAAGTATTCGGGCTCACCCCTCCACTTT
CSAKYSGSPLHF
>TRBD2|TRBJ2-7|few|TRBV27
TGTGCCAGCAGTTTGGCCCCGGGCCTAGCGGGAGTAGAGCAGTACTTC
CASSLAPGLAGVEQYF
>-|TRBJ2-7|few|TRBV7-6
TGTGCCAGCAGCTCGAGACCGGGGAAGCAGTACTTC
CASSSRPGKQYF
>TRBD2|TRBJ2-1|few|TRBV18
TGTGCCAGCTCACCAATTATGGTAGCGGGAGTAGGGTATGAGCAGTTCTTC
CASSPIMVAGVGYEQFF
>-|TRBJ2-3|few|TRBV24-1
TGTGCCACCAGTGATTTACCAAGCACAGATACGCAGTATTTT
CATSDLPSTDTQYF
>-|TRBJ1-1|-|TRBV2
TGTGCCAGCACCAGAGAAAGGGGAACTGAAGCTTTCTTT
CASTRERGTEAFF
>TRBD1|TRBJ2-7|few|TRBV6-1
TGTGCCAGCAGTGAATTCCAGGGGGCCCCCTACGAGCAGTACTTC
CASSEFQGAPYEQYF
>TRBD1|TRBJ2-7|many|TRBV7-2
TGTGCCAGCAGCTTAGGAGGATTAGGGCAGGGGGCCTTCTTC
CASSLGGLGQGAFF
>TRBD2|TRBJ2-3|few|TRBV6-2/TRBV6-3
TGTGCCAGCAGTTACGAGTTAGGGTCTAGCGGGGTGCCAGATACGCAGTATTTT
CASSYELGSSGVPDTQYF
>TRBD2|TRBJ2-3|many|TRBV7-8
TGTGCCAGCAGCTTAAGGCCTAGCGGGGGGGCCGATAGCACAGATACGCAGTATTTT
CASSLRPSGGADSTDTQYF
>TRBD2|TRBJ2-5|few|TRBV27
TGTGCCAGCAGTACCGCGGGGGGGAAAAAAACCCAGTACTTC
CASSTAGGKKTQYF
>-|TRBJ1-1|few|TRBV18
TGTGCCAGCTCATCCACCTATTTCTCCCAAGCTTTCTTT
CASSSTYFSQAFF
>TRBD2|TRBJ2-7|few|TRBV4-2
TGTGCCAGCAGCCAAGAAGGAGCGGGAGGCTGGGGGGAGCAGTACTTC
CASSQEGAGGWGEQYF
>-|TRBJ1-2|-|TRBV18
TGTGCCAGCTCACTACAATTGAGTGGCTACACCTTC
CASSLQLSGYTF
>TRBD2|TRBJ2-3|many|TRBV5-1
TGCGCCAGCAGCTTGCCGGCGGGGGACTTAAGCACAGATACGCAGTATTTT
CASSLPAGDLSTDTQYF
>TRBD2|TRBJ2-5|-|TRBV18
TGTGCCAGCTCACCGCGCGGTAGCGGGTTACAAGAGACCCAGTACTTC
CASSPRGSGLQETQYF
>-|TRBJ1-3|many|TRBV15
TGTGCCACCAGCAGAGAATACGGGGGCGATTTGGGAAACACCATATATTTT
CATSREYGGDLGNTIYF